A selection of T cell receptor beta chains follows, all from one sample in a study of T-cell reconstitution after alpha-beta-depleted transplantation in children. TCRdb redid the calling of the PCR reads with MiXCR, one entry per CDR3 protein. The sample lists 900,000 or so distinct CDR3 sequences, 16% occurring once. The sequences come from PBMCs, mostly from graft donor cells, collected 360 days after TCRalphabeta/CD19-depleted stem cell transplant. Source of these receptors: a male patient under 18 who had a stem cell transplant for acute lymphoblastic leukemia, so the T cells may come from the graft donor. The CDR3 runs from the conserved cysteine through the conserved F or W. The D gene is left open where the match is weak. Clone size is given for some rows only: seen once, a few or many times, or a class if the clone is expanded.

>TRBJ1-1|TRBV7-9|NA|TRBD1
TGTGCCAGCAGCCTATACAGGGGGATGAACACTGAAGCTTTCTTT
CASSLYRGMNTEAFF
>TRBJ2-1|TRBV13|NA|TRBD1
TGTGCCAGCACCCGGGACAGGCCGGCCAATGAGCAGTTCTTC
CASTRDRPANEQFF
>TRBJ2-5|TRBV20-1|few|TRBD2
TGCAGTGCTTACGGACTAGCGGGAGGAGAGACCCAGTACTTC
CSAYGLAGGETQYF
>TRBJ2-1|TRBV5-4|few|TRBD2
TGTGCCAGCAGGGGACTAGCGGGAGGGCCGGGCTACAATGAGCAGTTCTTC
CASRGLAGGPGYNEQFF
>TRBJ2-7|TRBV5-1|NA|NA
TGCGCCAGCAGCTTGGGAGTATATGCGACCTACGAGCAGTACTTC
CASSLGVYATYEQYF
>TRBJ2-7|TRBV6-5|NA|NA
TGTGCCAGCAGTTACAGAGGCAGGGACTCCTACGAGCAGTACTTC
CASSYRGRDSYEQYF
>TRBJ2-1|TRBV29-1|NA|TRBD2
TGCAGCGCTCTGGGGCTAGCGGGATATGAGCAGTTCTTC
CSALGLAGYEQFF
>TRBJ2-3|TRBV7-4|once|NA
TGTGCCAGCAGCTTAGTAACCCCCCCCGAGTCGCGGATCAGGGTTGATACGCAGTATTTT
CASSLVTPPESRIRVDTQYF
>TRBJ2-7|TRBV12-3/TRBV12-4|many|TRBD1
TGTGCCAGCAGTAACAGGGGAGAGCAGTACTTC
CASSNRGEQYF
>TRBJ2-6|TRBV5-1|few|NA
TGCGCCAGCAGCGAGGCGGCAGGGACTGGGGCCAACGTCCTGACTTTC
CASSEAAGTGANVLTF
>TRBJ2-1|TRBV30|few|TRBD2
TGTGCCTGGAGTGGCGGGAGGGCCTACAATGAGCAGTTCTTC
CAWSGGRAYNEQFF
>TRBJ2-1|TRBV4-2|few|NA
TGTGCCAGCAGCCAATTTCAAGCCAGCGGCATCAACAATGAGCAGTTCTTC
CASSQFQASGINNEQFF
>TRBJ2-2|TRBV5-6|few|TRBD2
TGTGCCAGCAGCTTGGCTTTACTAGCGGGTGCCGGGGAGCTGTTTTTT
CASSLALLAGAGELFF
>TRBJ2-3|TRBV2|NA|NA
TGTGCCAGCAGTGAGAGGACTAACGTGGGAGATACGCAGTATTTT
CASSERTNVGDTQYF
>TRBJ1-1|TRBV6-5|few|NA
TGTGCCAGCAGTTCCCCCTCTACAGGGAACGGCACTGAAGCTTTCTTT
CASSSPSTGNGTEAFF
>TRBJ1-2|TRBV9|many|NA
TGTGCCAGCAGCGTAGGGACCGCCTATGGCTACACCTTC
CASSVGTAYGYTF
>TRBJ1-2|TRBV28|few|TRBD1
TGTGCCAGCAGTTTAGGGGACAGGTTGCTTGATGACTATGGCTACACCTTC
CASSLGDRLLDDYGYTF
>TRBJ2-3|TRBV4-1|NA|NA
TGCGCCAGCAGCCAAGTCTTCGTACTTCTAGCAGACACAGATACGCAGTATTTT
CASSQVFVLLADTDTQYF
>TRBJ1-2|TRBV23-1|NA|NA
TGCGCCAGCAGTAACTCTAGTGCAGGGGAAGTCGGCTACACCTTC
CASSNSSAGEVGYTF
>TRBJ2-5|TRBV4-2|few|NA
TGTGCCAGCAGCCGAACCTTACAGGGGAGGGTTGTCGAGACCCAGTACTTC
CASSRTLQGRVVETQYF
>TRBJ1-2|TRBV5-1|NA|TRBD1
TGCGCCAGCAGCGACGGGACAGCACTTAACTATGGCTACACCTTC
CASSDGTALNYGYTF
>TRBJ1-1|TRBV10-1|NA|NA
TGCGCCAGCAGTGTGACGACAGTTGGCACTGAAGCTTTCTTT
CASSVTTVGTEAFF
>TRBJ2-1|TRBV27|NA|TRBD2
TGTGCCAGCAGTCCCATTGGACTAGCGAGCCTGAATGAGCAGTTCTTC
CASSPIGLASLNEQFF
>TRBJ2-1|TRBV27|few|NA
TGTGCCAGCAGTCCCGGGCCCCTGCCTCCCAATGAGCAGTTCTTC
CASSPGPLPPNEQFF
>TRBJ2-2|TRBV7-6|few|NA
TGTGCCAGCAACTCAGGACAGAAATCGAACACCGGGGAGCTGTTTTTT
CASNSGQKSNTGELFF
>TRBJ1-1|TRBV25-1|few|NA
TGTGCCAGCAGTGAATATTCCGGTTTACGGGCAGGACATAACACTGAAGCTTTCTTT
CASSEYSGLRAGHNTEAFF
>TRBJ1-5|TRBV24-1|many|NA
TGTGCCACCAGTGATGGGAATCAGCCCCAGCATTTT
CATSDGNQPQHF
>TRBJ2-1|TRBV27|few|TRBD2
TGTGCCAGCAGTTTGGGGTCTAGCGGGTACCTGAACAATGAGCAGTTCTTC
CASSLGSSGYLNNEQFF
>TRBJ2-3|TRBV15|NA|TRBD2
TGTGCCACCAGCAGAGCAGCGGGGTGGGGCACAGATACGCAGTATTTT
CATSRAAGWGTDTQYF
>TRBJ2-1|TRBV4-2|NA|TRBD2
TGTGCCAGCAGCCAAGATACGGGGGGGAATGAGCAGTTCTTC
CASSQDTGGNEQFF
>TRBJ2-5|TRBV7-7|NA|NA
TGTGCCAGCAGCTTAGCGTTTGGGACGGAAGAGACCCAGTACTTC
CASSLAFGTEETQYF
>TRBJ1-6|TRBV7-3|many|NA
TGTGCCAGCAGCCCAAGGGGCTATAATTCACCCCTCCACTTT
CASSPRGYNSPLHF
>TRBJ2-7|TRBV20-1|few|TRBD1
TGCAGTGCTAGAGTTGGACAGGCCTACGAGCAGTACTTC
CSARVGQAYEQYF
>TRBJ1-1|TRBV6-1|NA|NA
TGTGCCAGCAGGACAGTTTTGAACACTGAAGCTTTCTTT
CASRTVLNTEAFF
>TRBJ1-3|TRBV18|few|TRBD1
TGTGCCAGCTCTACCCAGGGGGGCAGCCGAAACACCATATATTTT
CASSTQGGSRNTIYF
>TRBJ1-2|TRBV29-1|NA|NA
TGCAGCGTTGACGGCAGGGGCTGGAGTGGCTACACCTTC
CSVDGRGWSGYTF
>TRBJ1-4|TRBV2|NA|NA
TGTGCCAGCAGTCCCGGTGGCTACACGAGTGAAAAACTGTTTTTT
CASSPGGYTSEKLFF
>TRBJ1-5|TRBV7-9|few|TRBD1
TGTGCCAGCAGCTTAGCTCAGGGGGCGCGGAATCAGCCCCAGCATTTT
CASSLAQGARNQPQHF
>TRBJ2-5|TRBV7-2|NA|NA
TGTGCCAGCAGCTTAGCGCGGAGCCGGGAGAACGCCCAGTACTTC
CASSLARSRENAQYF
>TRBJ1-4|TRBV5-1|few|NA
TGCGCCAGCAGCTTGGCCTCCTCGTCAACTAATGAAAAACTGTTTTTT
CASSLASSSTNEKLFF
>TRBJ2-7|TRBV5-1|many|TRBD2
TGCGCCAGCAGCTTGCAACTAGCGGGGCCCGCCGAGCAGTACTTC
CASSLQLAGPAEQYF
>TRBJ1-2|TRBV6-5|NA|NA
TGTGCCAGCAGTTATCGGGGCCATGGCTACACCTTC
CASSYRGHGYTF
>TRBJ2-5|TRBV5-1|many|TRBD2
TGTGCCAGCAGTCTGGGACTAGCGGGAGACCAAGAGACCCAGTACTTC
CASSLGLAGDQETQYF
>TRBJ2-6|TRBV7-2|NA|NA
TGTGCCAGCAGTCCCGAATGGGCCGGGGCCAACGTCCTGACTTTC
CASSPEWAGANVLTF
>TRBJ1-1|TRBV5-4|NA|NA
TGTGCCAGCGCCGGCCGGGGGGTGAACACTGAAGCTTTCTTT
CASAGRGVNTEAFF
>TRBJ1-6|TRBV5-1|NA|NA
TGCGCCAGCAGCCCATCCCGGAGGTATAATTCACCCCTCCACTTT
CASSPSRRYNSPLHF
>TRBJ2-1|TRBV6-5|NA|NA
TGTGCCAGCAGTTACTCCGGAGGAAGGCCGGGGCTCTTC
CASSYSGGRPGLF
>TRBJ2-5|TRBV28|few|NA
TGTGCCAGCAGGGGGGGCACGGCGAGGGAAGAGACCCAGTACTTC
CASRGGTAREETQYF
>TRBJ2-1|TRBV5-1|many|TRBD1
TGCGCCAGCAGATCTACAGGGGATGAGCAGTTCTTC
CASRSTGDEQFF
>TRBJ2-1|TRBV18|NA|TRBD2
TGTGCCAGCTCACCGTGGGGCGGGAGTGCAAATGAGCAGTTCTTC
CASSPWGGSANEQFF
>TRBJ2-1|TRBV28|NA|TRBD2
TGTGCCAGCAGTAGGGGGACTAGCGTGGATTACAATGAGCAGTTCTTC
CASSRGTSVDYNEQFF
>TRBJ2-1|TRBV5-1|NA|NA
TGCGCCAGCAGCTTACAGTCCGGGACAAGTTACAATGAGCAGTTCTTC
CASSLQSGTSYNEQFF
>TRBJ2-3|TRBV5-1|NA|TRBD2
TGCGCCCGGACTAGTGACGATACGCAGTATTTT
CARTSDDTQYF
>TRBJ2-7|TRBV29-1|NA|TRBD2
TGCAGCGTTTGGGAGGGGATGGGATCCTACGAGCAGTACTTC
CSVWEGMGSYEQYF